This passage covers 9 T cell receptor beta chains from one sample sequenced in a study of blood T cell repertoires in COVID-19. Clones were sequenced by immunoSEQ multiplex PCR, and TCRdb holds only the in-frame ones, with some missing. The data show around 58,000 clones, roughly 85% seen once. The specimen sequenced was peripheral blood. Source of these receptors: a woman in her sixties with COVID-19, enrolled during active disease.

This chain connects TRBV28 to TRBJ2-1, with TRBD2 matching 9 bases. CDR1 and CDR2 (germline): MDHEN, SYDVKM. This CDR3 has 14 residues. Written as DNA, the CDR3 is TGTGTCACCAATCGGCGGGAGGGCCTCAATGAGCAGTTCTTC. It translates to CVTNRREGLNEQFF.

The chain joins TRBV10-3 to TRBJ2-7; a weak D match, TRBD2 (6 bases). This CDR3 region has 16 residues. V lost 4 bases and J lost 4, with 20 bases in between. Germline V gives CDR1 ENHRY, CDR2 SYGVKD. CDR3 in DNA: TGTGCCATCAGTGCCTCGGGATCCTTAGGAGGGTACGAGCAGTACTTC. Encoded protein: CAISASGSLGGYEQYF.

This rearrangement joins TRBV19 to TRBJ1-1; 7 bases line up with TRBD1. Germline V gene sequence: CDR1 LNHDA, CDR2 SQIVND (reference sequence). This CDR3 spans 13 amino acids. The V and J ends lost 7 bases and 5 bases, in that order; junction bases with no gene match: 7. The CDR3 spells CASKKQGWTEAFF. DNA for the CDR3: TGTGCCAGTAAAAAACAGGGGTGGACTGAAGCTTTCTTT. The complete variable domain, with remaining parts taken from reference TRBV19 and TRBJ1-1, reads DGGITQSPKYLFRKEGQNVTLSCEQNLNHDAMYWYRQDPGQGLRLIYYSQIVNDFQKGDIAEGYSVSREKKESFPLTVTSAQKNPTAFYLCASKKQGWTEAFFGQGTRLTVV.

This chain joins TRBV7-2 and TRBJ2-7, with D tentatively TRBD2 (5 bases). Germline CDR1 SGHTA, CDR2 FQGNSA. The ends were cut back, 4 bases at V and 0 bases at J, with 10 bases in the middle. The length of the CDR3 is 14 residues. This CDR3 reads CASSSGWSSYEQYF. In nucleotides, the CDR3 is TGTGCCAGCAGCTCGGGGTGGAGCTCCTACGAGCAGTACTTC. Looking up the rest from reference TRBV7-2 and TRBJ2-7 gives the full variable domain: GAGVSQSPSNKVTEKGKDVELRCDPISGHTALYWYRQSLGQGLEFLIYFQGNSAPDKSGLPSDRFSAERTGGSVSTLTIQRTQQEDSAVYLCASSSGWSSYEQYFGPGTRLTVT.

CDR3 nucleotide sequence: TGTGCCAGCAATACACCGCGACAGAGACGTGGCTACACCTTC. It encodes CASNTPRQRRGYTF. The chain carries TRBV28 and TRBJ1-2, with D tentatively TRBD1 (5 bases). Trimming left V 7 bases short and J 7 bases short, with 19 bases between. The CDR3 totals 14 residues. CDR1 MDHEN and CDR2 SYDVKM come from the germline V gene.

This rearrangement joins TRBV6-2 or TRBV6-3 to TRBJ2-5, with 7 bases lining up with TRBD1. Unmatched junction bases numbered 8, after V lost 6 bases and J lost 7 bases. The CDR3 runs to 13 residues. CDR1 is MNHEY, CDR2 SVGEGT, per germline. The CDR3 loop is CASSGTVGATQYF. CDR3 DNA: TGTGCCAGCAGCGGGACAGTGGGGGCGACCCAGTACTTC.

This chain uses TRBV5-1 with TRBJ2-2; 7 bases fit TRBD2. Per the germline V gene, CDR1 is SGHRS and CDR2 is YFSETQ. V shed 3 bases, J shed 3 bases, and the junction held 5 bases outside the gene matches. The CDR3 extends over 15 amino acids. The CDR3, as DNA: TGCGCCAGCAGCTCCGGGCGGGGGTACACCGGGGAGCTGTTTTTT. Translation gives CASSSGRGYTGELFF.

The chain is built from TRBV19 and TRBJ2-1, with D maybe TRBD2 (5 bases). Germline CDR1 is LNHDA and CDR2 is SQIVND (reference sequence). This CDR3 has 15 residues. Trimming removed 3 bases from V and 0 bases from J, with 9 bases in between. The CDR3 DNA reads as TGTGCCAGTAGTATCGCGGGTGTCTCCTACAATGAGCAGTTCTTC. Its translation: CASSIAGVSYNEQFF.

The chain recombines TRBV5-4 with TRBJ2-2, with TRBD2 as a possible D gene (6 bases). The germline CDR1 and CDR2 sequences are SGHNT and YYREEE (reference sequence). Trimming left V 4 bases short and J 6 bases short, with 16 bases between. The CDR3 consists of 15 residues. CDR3 residues: CASSPKGSGPGELFF. The CDR3 nucleotides read TGTGCCAGCAGCCCCAAGGGTAGCGGACCCGGGGAGCTGTTTTTT.